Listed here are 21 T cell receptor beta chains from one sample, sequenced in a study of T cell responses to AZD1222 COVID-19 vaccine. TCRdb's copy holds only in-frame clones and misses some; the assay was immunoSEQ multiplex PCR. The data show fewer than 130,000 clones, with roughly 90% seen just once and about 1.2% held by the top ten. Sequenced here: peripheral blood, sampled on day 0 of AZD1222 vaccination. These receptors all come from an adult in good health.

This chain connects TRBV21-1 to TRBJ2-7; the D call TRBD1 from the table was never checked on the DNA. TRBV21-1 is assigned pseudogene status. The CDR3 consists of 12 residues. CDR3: CASSSQGTPGGF. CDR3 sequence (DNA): TGTGCCAGCAGCTCACAGGGGACCCCTGGAGGGTTC.

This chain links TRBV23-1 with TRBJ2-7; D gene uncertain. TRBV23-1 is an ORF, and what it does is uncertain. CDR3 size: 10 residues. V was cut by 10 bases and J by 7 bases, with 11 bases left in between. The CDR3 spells CATRRVEQYF. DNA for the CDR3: TGCGCCACCAGAAGGGTGGAGCAGTACTTC.

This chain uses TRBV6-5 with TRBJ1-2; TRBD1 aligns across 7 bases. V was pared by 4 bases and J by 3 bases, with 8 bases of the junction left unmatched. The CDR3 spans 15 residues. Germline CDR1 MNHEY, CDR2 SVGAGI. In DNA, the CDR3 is TGTGCCAGCAGTTTTCGACAGGGTAGTCACTATGGCTACACCTTC. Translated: CASSFRQGSHYGYTF.

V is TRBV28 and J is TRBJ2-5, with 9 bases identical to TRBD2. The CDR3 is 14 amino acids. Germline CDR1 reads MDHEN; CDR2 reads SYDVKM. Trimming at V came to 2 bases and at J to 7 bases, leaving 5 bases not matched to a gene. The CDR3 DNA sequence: TGTGCCAGCAGTTTACAAGCGGGAGGAGGGACCCAGTACTTC. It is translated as CASSLQAGGGTQYF.

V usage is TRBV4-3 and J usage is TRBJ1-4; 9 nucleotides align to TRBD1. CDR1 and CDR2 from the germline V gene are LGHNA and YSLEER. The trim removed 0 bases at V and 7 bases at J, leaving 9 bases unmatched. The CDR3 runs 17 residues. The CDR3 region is CASSQDPKGDRVEKLFF. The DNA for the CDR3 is TGCGCCAGCAGCCAAGATCCGAAGGGGGACAGGGTTGAAAAACTGTTTTTT.

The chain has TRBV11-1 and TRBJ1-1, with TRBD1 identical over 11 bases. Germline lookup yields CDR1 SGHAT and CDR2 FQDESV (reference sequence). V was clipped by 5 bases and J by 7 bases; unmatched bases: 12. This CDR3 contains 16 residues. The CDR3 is CASSALEWTGGSEAFF. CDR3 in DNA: TGTGCCAGCAGCGCACTAGAATGGACAGGGGGCAGTGAAGCTTTCTTT.

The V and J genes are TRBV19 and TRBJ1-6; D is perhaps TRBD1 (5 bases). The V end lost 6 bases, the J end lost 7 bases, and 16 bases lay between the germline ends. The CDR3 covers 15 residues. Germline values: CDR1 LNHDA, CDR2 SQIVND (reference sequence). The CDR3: CASRLGPRPNSPLHF. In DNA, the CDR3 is TGTGCCAGTAGACTGGGGCCGCGGCCGAATTCACCCCTCCACTTT.

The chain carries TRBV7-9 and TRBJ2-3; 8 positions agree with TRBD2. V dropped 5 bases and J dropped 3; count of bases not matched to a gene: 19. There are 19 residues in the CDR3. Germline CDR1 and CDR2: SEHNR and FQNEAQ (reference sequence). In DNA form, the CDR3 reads TGTGCCAGCAGCACTCTCAGGCGGACCGGGACTAGAATAACAGATACGCAGTATTTT. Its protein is CASSTLRRTGTRITDTQYF.

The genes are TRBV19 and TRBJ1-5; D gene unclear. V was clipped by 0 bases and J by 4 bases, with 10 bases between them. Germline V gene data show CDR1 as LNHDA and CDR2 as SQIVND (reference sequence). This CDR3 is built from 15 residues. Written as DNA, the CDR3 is TGTGCCAGTAGTATAGACCAGGTTGGGAATCAGCCCCAGCATTTT. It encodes CASSIDQVGNQPQHF.

CDR3 sequence: CASSIWPAYNQPQHF. DNA of the CDR3: TGTGCCAGTAGTATTTGGCCAGCTTACAATCAGCCCCAGCATTTT. This rearrangement joins TRBV19 to TRBJ1-5, with no clear D. CDR3 size: 15 residues. CDR1 and CDR2 from the germline V gene are LNHDA and SQIVND (reference sequence). The V and J ends lost 3 bases and 3 bases respectively, with 12 bases between them.

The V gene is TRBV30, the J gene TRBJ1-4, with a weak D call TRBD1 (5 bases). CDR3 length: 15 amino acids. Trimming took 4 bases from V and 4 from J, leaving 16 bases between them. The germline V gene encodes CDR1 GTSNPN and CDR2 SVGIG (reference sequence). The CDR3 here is CAWIPLDRNNEKLFF. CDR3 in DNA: TGTGCCTGGATTCCGCTCGACAGAAATAATGAAAAACTGTTTTTT.

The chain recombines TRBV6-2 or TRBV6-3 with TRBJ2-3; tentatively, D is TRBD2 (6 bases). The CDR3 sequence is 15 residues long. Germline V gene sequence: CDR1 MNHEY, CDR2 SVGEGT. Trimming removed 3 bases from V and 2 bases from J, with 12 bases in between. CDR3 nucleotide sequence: TGTGCCAGCAGTTATTGGGGGGAGCCCACAGATACGCAGTATTTT. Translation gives CASSYWGEPTDTQYF.

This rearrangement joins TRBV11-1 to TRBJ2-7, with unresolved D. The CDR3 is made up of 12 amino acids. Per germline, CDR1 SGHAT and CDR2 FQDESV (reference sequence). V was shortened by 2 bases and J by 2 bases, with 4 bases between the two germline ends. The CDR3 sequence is CASSLNTYEQYF. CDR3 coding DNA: TGTGCCAGCAGCTTAAACACCTACGAGCAGTACTTC.

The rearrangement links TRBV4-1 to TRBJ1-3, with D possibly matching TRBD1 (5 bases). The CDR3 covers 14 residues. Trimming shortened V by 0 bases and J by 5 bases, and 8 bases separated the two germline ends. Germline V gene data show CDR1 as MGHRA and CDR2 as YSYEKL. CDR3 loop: CASSQDRVRNTIYF. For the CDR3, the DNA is TGCGCCAGCAGCCAAGACAGGGTGAGAAACACCATATATTTT.

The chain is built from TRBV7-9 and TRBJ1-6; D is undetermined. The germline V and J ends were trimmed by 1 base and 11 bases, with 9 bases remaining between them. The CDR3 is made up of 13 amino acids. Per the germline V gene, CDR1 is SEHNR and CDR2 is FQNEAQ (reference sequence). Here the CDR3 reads CASSLGSDPPLHF. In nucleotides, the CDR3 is TGTGCCAGCAGCTTAGGGTCAGACCCACCCCTCCACTTT.

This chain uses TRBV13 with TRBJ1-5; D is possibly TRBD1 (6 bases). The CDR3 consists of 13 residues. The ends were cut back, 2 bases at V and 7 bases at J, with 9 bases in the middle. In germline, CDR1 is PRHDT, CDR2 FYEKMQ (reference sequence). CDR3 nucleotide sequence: TGTGCCAGCAGCTTATACAGGGACCAGCCCCAGCATTTT. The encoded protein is CASSLYRDQPQHF.

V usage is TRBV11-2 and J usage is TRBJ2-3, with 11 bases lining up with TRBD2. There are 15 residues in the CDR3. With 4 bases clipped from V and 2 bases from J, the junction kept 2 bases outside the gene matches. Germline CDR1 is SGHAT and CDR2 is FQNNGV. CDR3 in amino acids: CASSSTSGVTDTQYF. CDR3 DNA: TGTGCCAGCAGCTCGACTAGCGGGGTCACAGATACGCAGTATTTT.

The CDR3 here is CAWSVGFIYGSLQKEGTEAFF. CDR3 sequence (DNA): TGTGCCTGGAGTGTGGGATTTATCTATGGCAGCCTGCAGAAAGAGGGCACTGAAGCTTTCTTT. The chain joins TRBV30 to TRBJ1-1; D is undetermined. Trimming removed 0 bases at V and 4 bases at J, with 33 bases between. The CDR3 has 21 amino acids. CDR1 is GTSNPN and CDR2 is SVGIG in the germline V gene (reference sequence).

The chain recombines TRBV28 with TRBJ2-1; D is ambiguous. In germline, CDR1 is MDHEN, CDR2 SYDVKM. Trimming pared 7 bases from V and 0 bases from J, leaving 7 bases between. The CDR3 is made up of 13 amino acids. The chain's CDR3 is CASIRSSYNEQFF. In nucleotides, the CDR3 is TGTGCCAGCATACGCAGCTCCTACAATGAGCAGTTCTTC.

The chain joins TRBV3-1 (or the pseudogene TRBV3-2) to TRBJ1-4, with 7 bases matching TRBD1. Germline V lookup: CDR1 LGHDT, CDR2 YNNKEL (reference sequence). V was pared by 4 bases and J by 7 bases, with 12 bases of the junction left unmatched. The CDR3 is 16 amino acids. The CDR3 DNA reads TGTGCCAGCAGCCTCGCCCGGGGGCCAGGGGGTGAAAAACTGTTTTTT. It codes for CASSLARGPGGEKLFF.

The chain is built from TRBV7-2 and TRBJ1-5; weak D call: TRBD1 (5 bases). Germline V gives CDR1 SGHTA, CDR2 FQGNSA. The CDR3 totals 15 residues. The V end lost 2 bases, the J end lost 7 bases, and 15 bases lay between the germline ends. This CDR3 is CASSLMTSGTQPQHF. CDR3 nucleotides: TGTGCCAGCAGCTTAATGACGTCAGGGACCCAGCCCCAGCATTTT.